This TCR beta chain is drawn from a study of shared clonotypes between healthy human individuals. Adults of Caucasian background living in Nashville, Tennessee made up all donors. J was trimmed by 6 bases and V by 2 bases; bases with no gene match: 7. Germline-derived CDR1 and CDR2 are MNHEY and SMNVEV (reference sequence). CDR3 length equals 16 residues. Profiled with immunoSEQ multiplex PCR; TCRdb holds only in-frame clones, not every one. The sample includes 180,000 or so clones, roughly 91% seen only once; the top ten take about 0.07%. Material: naive CD4+ T cells sorted from blood. Subset defined: CD45RA+ positively selected. The chain has TRBV27 and TRBJ2-3; 11 nucleotides match TRBD2. The clonotype originates from a young woman in good health. CDR3 amino acids: CASSLRLAGGWDTQYF. The CDR3 coding sequence is TGTGCCAGCAGTTTAAGGCTAGCGGGAGGCTGGGATACGCAGTATTTT.